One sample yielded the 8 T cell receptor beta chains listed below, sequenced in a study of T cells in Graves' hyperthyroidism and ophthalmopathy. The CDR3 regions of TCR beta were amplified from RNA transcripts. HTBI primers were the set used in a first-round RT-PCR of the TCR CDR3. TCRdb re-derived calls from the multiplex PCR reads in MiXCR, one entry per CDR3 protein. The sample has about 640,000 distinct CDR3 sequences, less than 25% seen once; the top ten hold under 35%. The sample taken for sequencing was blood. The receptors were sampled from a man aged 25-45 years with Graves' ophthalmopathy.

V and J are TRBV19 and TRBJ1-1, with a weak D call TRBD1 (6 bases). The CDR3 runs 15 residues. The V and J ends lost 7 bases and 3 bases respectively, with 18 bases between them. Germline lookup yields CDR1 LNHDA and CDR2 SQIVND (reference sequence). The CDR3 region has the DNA TGTGCCAGTACATACCGACAGGAAACTGACACTGAAGCTTTCTTT. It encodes CASTYRQETDTEAFF.

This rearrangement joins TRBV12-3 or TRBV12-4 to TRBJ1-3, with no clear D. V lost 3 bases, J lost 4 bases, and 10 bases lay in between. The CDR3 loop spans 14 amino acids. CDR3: CASSFSNPGNTIYF. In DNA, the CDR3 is TGTGCCAGCAGTTTTAGCAATCCCGGAAACACCATATATTTT.

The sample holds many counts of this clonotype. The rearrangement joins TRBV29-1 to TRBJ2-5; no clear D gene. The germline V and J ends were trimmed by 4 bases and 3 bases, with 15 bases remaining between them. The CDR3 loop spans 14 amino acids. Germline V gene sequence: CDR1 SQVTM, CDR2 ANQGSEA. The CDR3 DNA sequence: TGCAGCGTTGTAGTCGGATCACGCAAAGAGACCCAGTACTTC. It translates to CSVVVGSRKETQYF.

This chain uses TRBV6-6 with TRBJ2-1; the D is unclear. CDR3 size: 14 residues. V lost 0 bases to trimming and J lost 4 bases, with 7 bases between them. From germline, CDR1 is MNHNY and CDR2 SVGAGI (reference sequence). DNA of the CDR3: TGTGCCAGCAGTTACTCAACTCCATACAATGAGCAGTTCTTC. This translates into CASSYSTPYNEQFF.

CDR3 nucleotides: TGCAGTCCAGGAACAGATACGCAGTATTTT. Its translation: CSPGTDTQYF. This chain joins TRBV20-1 and TRBJ2-3, with D hard to call. The CDR3 length is 10 residues. V shed 8 bases and J shed 3 bases, with 6 bases lying between them. Germline V gene sequence: CDR1 DFQATT, CDR2 SNEGSKA (reference sequence).

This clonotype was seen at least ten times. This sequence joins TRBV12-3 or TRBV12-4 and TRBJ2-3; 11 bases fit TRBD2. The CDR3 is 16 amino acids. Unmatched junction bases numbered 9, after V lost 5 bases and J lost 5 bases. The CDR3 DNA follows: TGTGCCAGCAGTACTACTAGCGGGAGTTGGGGAGATACGCAGTATTTT. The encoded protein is CASSTTSGSWGDTQYF.

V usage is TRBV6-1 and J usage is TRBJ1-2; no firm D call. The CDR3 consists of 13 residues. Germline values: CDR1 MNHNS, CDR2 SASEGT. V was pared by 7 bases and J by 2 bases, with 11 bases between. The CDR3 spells CASTNGRNYGYTF. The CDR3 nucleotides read TGTGCCAGCACTAACGGACGGAACTATGGCTACACCTTC.

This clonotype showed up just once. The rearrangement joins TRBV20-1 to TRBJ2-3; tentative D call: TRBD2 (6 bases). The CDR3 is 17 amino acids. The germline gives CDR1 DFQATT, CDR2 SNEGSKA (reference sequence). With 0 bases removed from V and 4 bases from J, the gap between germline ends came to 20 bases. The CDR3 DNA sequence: TGCAGTGCTAGAGAGCTTGGCGGGACGTACGGGCCAGATACGCAGTATTTT. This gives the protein CSARELGGTYGPDTQYF.